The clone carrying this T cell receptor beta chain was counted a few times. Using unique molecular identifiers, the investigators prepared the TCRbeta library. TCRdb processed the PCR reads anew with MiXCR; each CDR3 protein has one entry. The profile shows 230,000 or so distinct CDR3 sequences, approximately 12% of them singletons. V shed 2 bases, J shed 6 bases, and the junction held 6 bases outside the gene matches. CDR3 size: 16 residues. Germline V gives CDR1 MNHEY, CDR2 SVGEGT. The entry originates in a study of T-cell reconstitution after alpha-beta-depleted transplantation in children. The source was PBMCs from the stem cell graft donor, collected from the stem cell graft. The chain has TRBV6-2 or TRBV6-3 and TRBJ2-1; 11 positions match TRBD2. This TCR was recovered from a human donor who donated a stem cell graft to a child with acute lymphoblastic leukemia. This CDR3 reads CASSYGVAGGVNEQFF. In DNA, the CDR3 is TGTGCCAGCAGTTACGGAGTAGCGGGAGGGGTCAATGAGCAGTTCTTC.